The 9 T cell receptor beta chains below were found in one sample sequenced in a study of control samples from healthy donors and cancer patients. Assay: immunoSEQ multiplex PCR; the TCRdb copy retains only in-frame clones and omits some. The table lists around 95,000 clones, around four fifths of them singletons. Specimen: blood. The origin of the receptors is a man aged 25 to 40 in good health.

The chain links TRBV4-1 to TRBJ1-6, with D perhaps matching TRBD1 (6 bases). The V end was cut by 5 bases, the J end by 5 bases, with 10 bases between. The CDR3 has 14 residues. CDR1 and CDR2 (germline): MGHRA, YSYEKL. Here the CDR3 reads CASSSWDNNSPLHF. CDR3 coding DNA: TGCGCCAGCAGCTCCTGGGACAATAATTCACCCCTCCACTTT.

The CDR3 coding sequence is TGTGCCAGCTCGTATAGCGGGGGGATTGGCAATGAGCAGTTCTTC. Protein sequence: CASSYSGGIGNEQFF. This chain connects TRBV18 to TRBJ2-1, with 10 bases identical to TRBD2. From germline, CDR1 is KGHSH and CDR2 LQKENI. The CDR3 contains 15 residues. J lost 6 bases, V lost 6 bases, and 8 bases had no gene match.

The V gene is TRBV9, the J gene TRBJ2-7; TRBD2 aligns across 9 bases. Germline loops: CDR1 SGDLS, CDR2 YYNGEE. V gave up 0 bases and J gave up 3 bases; unmatched junction bases: 4. The CDR3 sequence is 15 residues long. The CDR3 protein is CASSVGDSGGYEQYF. The CDR3 DNA sequence: TGTGCCAGCAGCGTAGGGGATAGCGGGGGCTACGAGCAGTACTTC.

This sequence joins TRBV4-1 and TRBJ2-1; 14 bases map to TRBD2. The CDR3 has 17 amino acids. V shed 3 bases, J shed 2 bases, and the junction held 3 bases outside the gene matches. Germline assignment: CDR1 MGHRA and CDR2 YSYEKL. The CDR3 loop reads CASSQGLAGAAYNEQFF. The CDR3 nucleotides are TGCGCCAGCAGCCAGGGACTAGCGGGGGCGGCCTACAATGAGCAGTTCTTC.

The chain employs TRBV5-1 and TRBJ1-6, with D tentatively TRBD1 (5 bases). Germline-derived CDR1 and CDR2 are SGHRS and YFSETQ. This CDR3 contains 14 residues. Trimming took off 5 bases at V and 5 bases at J, with 11 bases between the two ends. CDR3 sequence (DNA): TGCGCCAGCAGTGCCGGGACCGATAATTCACCCCTCCACTTT. Translated, it gives CASSAGTDNSPLHF.

The rearrangement uses TRBV28 and TRBJ2-2, with 10 bases that match TRBD2. CDR1 and CDR2 from the germline V gene are MDHEN and SYDVKM. The CDR3 spans 16 residues. V shed 3 bases and J 6 bases; nucleotides not matched to a gene: 7. CDR3 sequence reads: CASSFAGLAVAGELFF. DNA for the CDR3: TGTGCCAGCAGTTTCGCTGGACTAGCGGTGGCCGGGGAGCTGTTTTTT.

The chain employs TRBV19 and TRBJ1-6, with D uncertain. Germline CDR1 and CDR2: LNHDA and SQIVND (reference sequence). V was cut by 0 bases and J by 9 bases, with 6 bases left in between. The CDR3 runs 13 residues. The CDR3 bases are TGTGCCAGTAGTATAGATCGGCGTTCACCCCTCCACTTT. Translating it yields CASSIDRRSPLHF.

CDR3 DNA: TGCGCCAGCAGCTTGGGACAGGGTGGGAGAACCTACGAGCAGTACTTC. Its protein product is CASSLGQGGRTYEQYF. J is TRBJ2-7 and V is TRBV5-1, with 7 positions matching TRBD1. With 0 bases clipped from V and 2 bases from J, the junction kept 8 bases outside the gene matches. The CDR3 runs 16 residues. Per germline, CDR1 SGHRS and CDR2 YFSETQ. The full variable domain, with the rest looked up from reference TRBV5-1 and TRBJ2-7, is KAGVTQTPRYLIKTRGQQVTLSCSPISGHRSVSWYQQTPGQGLQFLFEYFSETQRNKGNFPGRFSGRQFSNSRSEMNVSTLELGDSALYLCASSLGQGGRTYEQYFGPGTRLTVT.

The V and J genes are TRBV6-1 and TRBJ1-5; D is ambiguous. Germline loops: CDR1 MNHNS, CDR2 SASEGT. The V gene lost 1 base and the J gene lost 5 bases, with 6 bases spanning the gap. The length of the CDR3 is 13 residues. The CDR3 DNA follows: TGTGCCAGCAGTGAAGTGAGGGATCAGCCCCAGCATTTT. As protein: CASSEVRDQPQHF.